This entry concerns a single T cell receptor beta chain. The antigen remains undetermined. This entry belongs to a study of vaccination and CD4 T cells after COVID-19. Study details: Cultures designated as controls were supplied with a CEFX pool, an HIV-1 Nef pool, or no peptide.

The ends lost 5 bases at V and 4 bases at J; junction bases unmatched: 8. Germline V gene sequence: CDR1 SGHVS, CDR2 FQNEAQ. The CDR3 spans 15 residues. The treatment denotes: roughly 10-day PBMC culture with coronavirus spike peptide pools or control peptides (ViraFEST assay). With the Oncomine TCR Beta short-read assay, DNA from cultured CD4+ T cells was sequenced. MiXCR was run by TCRdb on the PCR reads, yielding one entry per CDR3 protein. Among about 15,000 distinct CDR3 sequences listed, less than 55% were seen once. The chain carries TRBV7-8 and TRBJ2-7; 10 bases fit TRBD1. This sequence was found in a human donor who had recovered from COVID-19. The sequenced sample was CD4+ T cells from blood, cultured in vitro. The CDR3 here is CASSHRRTGGYEQYF. CDR3 bases: TGTGCCAGCAGCCACCGTCGGACAGGGGGGTACGAGCAGTACTTC.